This TCR beta chain was sequenced in a study of shared clonotypes between healthy human individuals. The repertoire was sequenced with immunoSEQ multiplex PCR; TCRdb's copy has only in-frame clones and lacks some. The table shows around 990,000 clones, with around 77% occurring only once. Both subsets, CD45RA+ naive and CD45RA-negative memory, were split from the CD4+ cells. The germline V gene has CDR1 SNHLY and CDR2 FYNNEI. The V and J ends lost 6 bases and 3 bases respectively, with 9 bases between them. This CDR3 spans 13 amino acids. The sequencing input was memory CD4+ T cells from PBMCs. As to subset: CD45RA-negative fraction. The clonotype comes from a man younger than 35 in good health. Some clones in this sample may be carry-over from other donors' samples. This chain connects TRBV2 to TRBJ1-5; possibly TRBD1 for D (6 bases). This CDR3 is CASRGQVNQPQHF. CDR3 nucleotides: TGTGCCAGCAGGGGACAAGTCAATCAGCCCCAGCATTTT.